The text below deals with one TCR beta chain. Its specificity is unknown. Trimming removed 8 bases from V and 2 bases from J, with 21 bases in between. This CDR3 is 16 amino acids long. Germline V lookup: CDR1 SEHNR, CDR2 FQNEAQ (reference sequence). The sample belongs to a study of T cells in Graves' hyperthyroidism and ophthalmopathy. Disease duration under 2 months; hyperthyroidism patients were aged 18 to 65. RNA transcripts gave rise to amplified TCR beta CDR3 regions. HTBI primers were the set used in a first-round RT-PCR of the TCR CDR3. TCRdb reprocessed the multiplex PCR reads via MiXCR and lists one record per CDR3 protein. The table records around 420,000 distinct CDR3 sequences, approximately 15% of them present only once. The study, taken as a whole, reports: Ophthalmopathy, which appeared later, was predicted by the model a median about 5.9 months before onset. Most thyroid clonotypes expanded above 0.001 were also detected in blood.

The clonotype originates from a woman aged 18-29 years with Graves' hyperthyroidism. The chain combines TRBV7-9 with TRBJ1-2, with D maybe TRBD1 (5 bases). Material: blood. CDR3 loop: CASAPRADDLNYGYTF. As DNA, the CDR3 is TGTGCCAGCGCCCCCAGGGCAGACGACTTGAACTATGGCTACACCTTC.